This paragraph covers one T cell receptor beta chain sequence. This sample was taken from a study of cytomegalovirus exposure and HLA in healthy donors. This CDR3 spans 18 amino acids. Trimming took 4 bases from V and 6 from J; bases not matched to a gene: 17. Germline V gives CDR1 LNHDA, CDR2 SQIVND (reference sequence). Researchers ran the PCR with 60 Vbeta and 13 Jbeta primers. The table came from immunoSEQ multiplex PCR; TCRdb's copy has only in-frame clones and leaves some out. The profile shows some 220,000 clones, approximately 84% of them singletons. This TCR derives from a woman in her 40s in good health and CMV-seronegative. Sequences were obtained from PBMCs. J is TRBJ2-3 and V is TRBV19, with 9 positions matching TRBD2. Here the CDR3 reads CASSKNSLRGGGPDTQYF. In nucleotides, the CDR3 is TGTGCCAGTAGTAAAAACTCTCTCCGCGGGGGGGGGCCCGATACGCAGTATTTT.